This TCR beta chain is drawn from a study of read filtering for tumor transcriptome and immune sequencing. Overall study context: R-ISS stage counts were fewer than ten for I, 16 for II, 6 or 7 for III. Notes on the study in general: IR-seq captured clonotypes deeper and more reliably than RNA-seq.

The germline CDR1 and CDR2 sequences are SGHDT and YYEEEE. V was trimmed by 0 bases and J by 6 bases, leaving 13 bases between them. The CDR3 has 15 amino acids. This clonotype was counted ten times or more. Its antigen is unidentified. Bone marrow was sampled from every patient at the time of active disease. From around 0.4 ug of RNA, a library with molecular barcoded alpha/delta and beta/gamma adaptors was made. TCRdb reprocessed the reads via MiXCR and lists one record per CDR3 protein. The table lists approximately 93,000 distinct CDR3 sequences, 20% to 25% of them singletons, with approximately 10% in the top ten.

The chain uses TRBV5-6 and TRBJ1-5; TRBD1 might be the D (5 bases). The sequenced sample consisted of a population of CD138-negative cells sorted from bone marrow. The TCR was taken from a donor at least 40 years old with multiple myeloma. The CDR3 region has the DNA TGTGCCAGCAGCTTGGGCGGGGGTAGGGGTCAGCCCCAGCATTTT. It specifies CASSLGGGRGQPQHF.